This T cell receptor beta chain was identified during a study of immune evolution from preneoplasia to lung adenocarcinoma. Study-level points and caveats: T cell clonality was higher in KRAS-mutant than EGFR-mutant or wild-type nodules.

Germline CDR1 reads MNHEY; CDR2 reads SMNVEV (reference sequence). CDR3 length equals 12 residues. Trimming removed 5 bases at V and 1 base at J, with 4 bases between. Regarding this clone: Its antigen remains unknown.

TCRdb keeps only in-frame clones here, not all; method: immunoSEQ multiplex PCR. The sample consists of some 7,800 clones, about 81% of them appearing once. The specimen sequenced was FFPE minimally invasive lung adenocarcinoma tissue. V gene TRBV27 combines with J gene TRBJ2-3; D remains unclear. This clonotype originated in a person aged 65-85 years with lung adenocarcinoma. The CDR3 DNA reads TGTGCCAGCAGTCGTGGCACAGATACGCAGTATTTT. Its protein product is CASSRGTDTQYF.